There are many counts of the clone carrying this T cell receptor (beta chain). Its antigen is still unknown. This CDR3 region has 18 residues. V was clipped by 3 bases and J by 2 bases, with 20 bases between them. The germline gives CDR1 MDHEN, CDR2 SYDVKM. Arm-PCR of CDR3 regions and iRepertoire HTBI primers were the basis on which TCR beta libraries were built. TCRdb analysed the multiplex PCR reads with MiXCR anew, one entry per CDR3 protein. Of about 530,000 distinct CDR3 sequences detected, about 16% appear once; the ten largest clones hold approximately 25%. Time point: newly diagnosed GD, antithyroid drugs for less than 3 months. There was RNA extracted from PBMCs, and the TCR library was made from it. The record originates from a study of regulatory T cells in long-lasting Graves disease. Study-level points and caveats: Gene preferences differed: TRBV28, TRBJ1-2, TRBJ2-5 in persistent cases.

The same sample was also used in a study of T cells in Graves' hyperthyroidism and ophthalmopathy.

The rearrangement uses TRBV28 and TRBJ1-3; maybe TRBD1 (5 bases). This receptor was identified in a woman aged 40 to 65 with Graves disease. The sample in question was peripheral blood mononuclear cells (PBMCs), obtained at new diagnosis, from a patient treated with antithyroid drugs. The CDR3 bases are TGTGCCAGCAGTTTTGGGGACTGGAGCTTTATAGCTGGAAACACCATATATTTT. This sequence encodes CASSFGDWSFIAGNTIYF.